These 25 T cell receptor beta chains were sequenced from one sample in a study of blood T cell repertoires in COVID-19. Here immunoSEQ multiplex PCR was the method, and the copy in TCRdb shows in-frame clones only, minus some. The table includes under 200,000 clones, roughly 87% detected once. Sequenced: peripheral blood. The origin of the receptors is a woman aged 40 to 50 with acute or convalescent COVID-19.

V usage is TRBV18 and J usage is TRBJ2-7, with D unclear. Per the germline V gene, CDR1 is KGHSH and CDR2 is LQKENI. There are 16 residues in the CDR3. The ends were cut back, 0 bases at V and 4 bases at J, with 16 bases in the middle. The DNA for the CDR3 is TGTGCCAGCTCACCACCGACCCCAGGAACGGCTTACGAGCAGTACTTC. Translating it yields CASSPPTPGTAYEQYF.

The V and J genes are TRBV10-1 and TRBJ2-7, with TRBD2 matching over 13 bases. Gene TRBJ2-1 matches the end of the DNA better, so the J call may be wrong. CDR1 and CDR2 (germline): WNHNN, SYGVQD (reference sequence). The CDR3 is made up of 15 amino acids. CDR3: CASTESLAGGNEQFF. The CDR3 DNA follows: TGCGCCAGCACCGAATCACTAGCGGGAGGGAATGAGCAGTTCTTC.

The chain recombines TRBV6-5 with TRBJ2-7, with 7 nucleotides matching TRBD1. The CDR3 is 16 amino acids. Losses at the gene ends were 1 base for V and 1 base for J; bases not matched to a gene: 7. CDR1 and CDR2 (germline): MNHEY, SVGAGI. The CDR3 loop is CASSYFGDSSSYEQYF. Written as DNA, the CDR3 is TGTGCCAGCAGTTACTTTGGGGACAGTTCATCCTACGAGCAGTACTTC.

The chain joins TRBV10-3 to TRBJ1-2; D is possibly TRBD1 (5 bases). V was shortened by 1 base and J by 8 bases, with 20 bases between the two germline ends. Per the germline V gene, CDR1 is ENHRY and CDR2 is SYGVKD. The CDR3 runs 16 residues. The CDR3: CAISELGRVGNGGYTF. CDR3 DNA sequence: TGTGCCATCAGTGAGTTAGGCAGGGTTGGGAACGGCGGCTACACCTTC.

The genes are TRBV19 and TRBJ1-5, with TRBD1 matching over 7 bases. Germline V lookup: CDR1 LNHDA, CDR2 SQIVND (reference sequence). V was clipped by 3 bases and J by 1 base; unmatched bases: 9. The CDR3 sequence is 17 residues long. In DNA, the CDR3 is TGTGCCAGTAGTATTTGGCAGGGGGGTAGAAGCAATCAGCCCCAGCATTTT. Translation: CASSIWQGGRSNQPQHF.

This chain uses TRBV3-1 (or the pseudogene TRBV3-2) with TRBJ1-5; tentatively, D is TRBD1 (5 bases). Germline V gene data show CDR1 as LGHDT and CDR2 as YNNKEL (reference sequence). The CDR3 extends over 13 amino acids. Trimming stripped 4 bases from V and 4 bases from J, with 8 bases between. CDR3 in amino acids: CASSPGGNQPQHF. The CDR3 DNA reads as TGTGCCAGCAGCCCCGGGGGGAATCAGCCCCAGCATTTT.

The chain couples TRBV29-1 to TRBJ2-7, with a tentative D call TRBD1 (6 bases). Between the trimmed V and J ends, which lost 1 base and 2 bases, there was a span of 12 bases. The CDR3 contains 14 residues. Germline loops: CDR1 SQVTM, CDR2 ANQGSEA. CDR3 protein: CSVEGGPAPYEQYF. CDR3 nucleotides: TGCAGCGTTGAAGGGGGGCCCGCGCCCTACGAGCAGTACTTC.

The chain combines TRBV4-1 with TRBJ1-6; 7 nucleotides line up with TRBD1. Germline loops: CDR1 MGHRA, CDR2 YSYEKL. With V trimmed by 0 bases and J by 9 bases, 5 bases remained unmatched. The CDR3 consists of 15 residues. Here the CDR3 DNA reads TGCGCCAGCAGCCAAGAAGGGCAGGGGGGTTCACCCCTCCACTTT. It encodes CASSQEGQGGSPLHF.

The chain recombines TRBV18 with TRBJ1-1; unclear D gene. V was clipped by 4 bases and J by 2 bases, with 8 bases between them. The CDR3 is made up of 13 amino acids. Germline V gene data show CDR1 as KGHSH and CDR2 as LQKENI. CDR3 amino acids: CASSLRSNTEAFF. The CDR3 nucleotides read TGTGCCAGCTCACTCCGCAGTAACACTGAAGCTTTCTTT.

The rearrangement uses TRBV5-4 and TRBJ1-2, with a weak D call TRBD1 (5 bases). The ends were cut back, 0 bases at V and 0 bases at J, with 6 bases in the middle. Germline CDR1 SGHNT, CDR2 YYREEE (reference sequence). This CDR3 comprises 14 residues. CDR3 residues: CASSLGGSNYGYTF. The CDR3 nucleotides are TGTGCCAGCAGCTTGGGGGGCTCTAACTATGGCTACACCTTC.

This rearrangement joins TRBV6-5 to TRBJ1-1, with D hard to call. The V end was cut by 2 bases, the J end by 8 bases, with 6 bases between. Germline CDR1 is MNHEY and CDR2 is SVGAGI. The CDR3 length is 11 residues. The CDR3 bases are TGTGCCAGCAGTTACGGCGGGGAAGCTTTCTTT. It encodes CASSYGGEAFF.

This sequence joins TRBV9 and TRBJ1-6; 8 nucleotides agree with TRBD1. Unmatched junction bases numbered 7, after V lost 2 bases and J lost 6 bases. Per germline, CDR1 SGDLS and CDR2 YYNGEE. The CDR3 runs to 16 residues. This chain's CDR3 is CASSVGLTGGNSPLHF. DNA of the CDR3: TGTGCCAGCAGCGTCGGGCTTACAGGGGGTAATTCACCCCTCCACTTT.

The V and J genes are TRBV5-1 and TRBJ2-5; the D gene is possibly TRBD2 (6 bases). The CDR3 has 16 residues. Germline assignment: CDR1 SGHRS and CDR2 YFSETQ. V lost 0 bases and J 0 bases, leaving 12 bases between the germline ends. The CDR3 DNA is TGCGCCAGCAGCTTGGTGCGGGGCCTGTACCAAGAGACCCAGTACTTC. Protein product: CASSLVRGLYQETQYF.

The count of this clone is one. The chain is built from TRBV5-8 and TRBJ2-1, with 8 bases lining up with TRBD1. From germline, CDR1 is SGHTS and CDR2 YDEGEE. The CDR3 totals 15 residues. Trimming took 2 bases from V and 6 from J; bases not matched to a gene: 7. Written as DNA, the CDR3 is TGTGCCAGCAGCTTAATGTCAGGGGGCCTCAATGAGCAGTTCTTC. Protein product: CASSLMSGGLNEQFF.

The DNA for the CDR3 is TGCGCCAGCACCGACTCCCAATCCAGCACTGAAGCTTTCTTT. It yields the protein CASTDSQSSTEAFF. The V call is TRBV10-2, the J call TRBJ1-1; D unresolved. This CDR3 comprises 14 residues. Per the germline V gene, CDR1 is WSHSY and CDR2 is SAAADI. V was trimmed by 7 bases and J by 4 bases, leaving 16 bases between them.

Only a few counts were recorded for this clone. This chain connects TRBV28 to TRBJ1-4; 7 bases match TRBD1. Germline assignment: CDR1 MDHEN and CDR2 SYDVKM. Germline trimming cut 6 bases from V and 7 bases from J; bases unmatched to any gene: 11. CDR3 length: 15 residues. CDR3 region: CASRKLDRVGEKLFF. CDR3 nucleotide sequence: TGTGCCAGCAGGAAACTTGACAGGGTTGGTGAAAAACTGTTTTTT.

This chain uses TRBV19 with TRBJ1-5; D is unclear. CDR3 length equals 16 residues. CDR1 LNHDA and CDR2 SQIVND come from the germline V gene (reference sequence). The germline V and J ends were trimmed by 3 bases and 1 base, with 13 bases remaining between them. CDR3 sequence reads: CASSIWAHTSNQPQHF. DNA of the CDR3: TGTGCCAGTAGTATTTGGGCTCATACAAGCAATCAGCCCCAGCATTTT.

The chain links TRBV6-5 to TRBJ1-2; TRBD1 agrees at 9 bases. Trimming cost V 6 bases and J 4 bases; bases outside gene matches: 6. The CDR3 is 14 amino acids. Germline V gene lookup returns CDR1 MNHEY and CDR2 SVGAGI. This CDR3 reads CASSLGTGLYGYTF. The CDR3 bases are TGTGCCAGCAGCCTGGGGACAGGGCTCTATGGCTACACCTTC.

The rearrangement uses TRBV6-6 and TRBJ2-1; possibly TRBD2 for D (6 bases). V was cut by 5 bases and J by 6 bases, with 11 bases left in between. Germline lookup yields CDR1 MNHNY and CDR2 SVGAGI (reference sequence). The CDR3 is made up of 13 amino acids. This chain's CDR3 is CASSPRGFNEQFF. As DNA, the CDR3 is TGTGCCAGCAGTCCGCGGGGTTTCAATGAGCAGTTCTTC.

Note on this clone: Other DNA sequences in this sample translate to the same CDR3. This CDR3 reads CASSSLWTGSGNTIYF. Here the CDR3 DNA reads TGTGCCAGCAGCTCTCTTTGGACAGGGTCAGGAAACACCATATATTTT. The gene calls are TRBV7-9 and TRBJ1-3; 8 bases map to TRBD1. After removal of 4 bases from V and 4 bases from J, the junction contained 9 bases not matched to a gene. This CDR3 contains 16 residues. In germline, CDR1 is SEHNR, CDR2 FQNEAQ (reference sequence).

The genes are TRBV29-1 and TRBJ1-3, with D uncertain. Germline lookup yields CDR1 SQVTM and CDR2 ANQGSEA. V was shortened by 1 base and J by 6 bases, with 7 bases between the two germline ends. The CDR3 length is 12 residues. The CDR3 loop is CSVEVRVNTIYF. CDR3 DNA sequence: TGCAGCGTTGAAGTCCGTGTAAACACCATATATTTT.

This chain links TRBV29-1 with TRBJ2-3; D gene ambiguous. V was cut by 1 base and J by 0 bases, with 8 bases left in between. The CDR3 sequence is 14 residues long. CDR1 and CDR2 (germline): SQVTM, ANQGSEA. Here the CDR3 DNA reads TGCAGCGTTGAAGGTGTCTTCAGCACAGATACGCAGTATTTT. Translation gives CSVEGVFSTDTQYF.

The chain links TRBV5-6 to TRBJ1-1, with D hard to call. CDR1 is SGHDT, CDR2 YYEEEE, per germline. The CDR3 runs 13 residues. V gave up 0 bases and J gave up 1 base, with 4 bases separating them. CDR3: CASSLVRNTEAFF. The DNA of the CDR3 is TGTGCCAGCAGCTTGGTTCGGAACACTGAAGCTTTCTTT.

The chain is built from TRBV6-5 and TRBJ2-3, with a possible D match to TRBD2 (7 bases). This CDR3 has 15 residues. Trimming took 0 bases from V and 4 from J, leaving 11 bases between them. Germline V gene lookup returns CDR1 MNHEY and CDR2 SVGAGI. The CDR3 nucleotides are TGTGCCAGCAGTTACTCGGGGGGGCTGGCAGATACGCAGTATTTT. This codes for CASSYSGGLADTQYF.

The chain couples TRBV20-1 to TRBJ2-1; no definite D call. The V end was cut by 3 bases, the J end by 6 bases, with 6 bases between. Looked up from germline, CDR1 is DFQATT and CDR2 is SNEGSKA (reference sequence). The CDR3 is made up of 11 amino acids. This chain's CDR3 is CSASVINEQFF. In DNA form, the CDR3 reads TGCAGTGCTAGTGTCATCAATGAGCAGTTCTTC.